This T cell receptor beta chain is drawn from a study of lymphopenia after photon versus proton radiotherapy. Findings of the study overall: Under photons, naive T cells and diversity fell while effector/memory populations rose.

CDR1 LGHNT and CDR2 FRNRAP come from the germline V gene. CDR3 length equals 16 residues. Unmatched junction bases numbered 8, after V lost 1 base and J lost 2 bases. Only in-frame clones appear in the TCRdb table, and some are missing; sequencing was by immunoSEQ multiplex PCR. The table includes more than 20,000 clones, more than 80% detected once. With respect to this clone: Its antigen is undetermined.

The chain couples TRBV12-5 to TRBJ2-7; 7 bases are a match to TRBD1. The receptor comes from a man aged 25-45 years with gastric cancer. The sequencing here drew on peripheral blood, taken from a patient treated with photon-based radiotherapy. The CDR3 coding sequence is TGTGCTAGTGGTTTGGCCTCGGGGACAGAGGCCTACGAGCAGTACTTC. It yields the protein CASGLASGTEAYEQYF.